The text below deals with one T cell receptor (beta chain). The data derive from a study of human T cells and chemical hapten exposure. Study information: Sensitization involved placing 2% DPC onto a 2 cm by 2 cm region of upper inner arm skin.

The CDR3 runs 19 residues. CDR1 is KGHSH, CDR2 LQKENI, per germline. V gave up 3 bases and J gave up 2 bases, with 20 bases separating them. TCRdb processed the RACE reads anew with MiXCR; each CDR3 protein has one entry. The sample records approximately 110,000 distinct CDR3 sequences, about a tenth being singletons. Time point noted: patch test 2, 6 weeks after DPC sensitization. Treatment: therapeutic diphenylcyclopropenone sensitization with weekly scalp DPC. The sequence was collected from a woman aged 40-49 years with alopecia areata. Some clones in this sample may be carry-over from other donors' samples. Sequenced material: whole blood, taken in connection with sensitization to the hapten diphenylcyclopropenone (DPC). The chain couples TRBV18 to TRBJ2-6, with D perhaps assigned TRBD1 or TRBD2 (6 bases each). CDR3 amino acids: CASSPASGAGTAGANVLTF. CDR3 DNA: TGTGCCAGCTCACCCGCTTCGGGGGCTGGAACGGCTGGGGCCAACGTCCTGACTTTC.